The rows below give T cell receptor beta chains drawn from one sample of a study of technical replicates of blood from a few donors. Method: immunoSEQ multiplex PCR; TCRdb's copy keeps in-frame clones and lacks some. The profile covers 75,000 to 100,000 clones, with around 96% appearing a single time and 0.25% to 0.35% taken by the ten largest. The sample taken for sequencing was T cells isolated from PBMCs. Source of these receptors: a human donor in good health. Both conserved end residues are part of each CDR3. A D gene is named only where the DNA matches it firmly. Expanded clones are given a class, and other clones once, few, many or no size at all.

J	length	V	D	size	CDR3	DNA
TRBJ2-1	14	TRBV27	TRBD1	-	CASSLTGGMNEQFF	TGTGCCAGCAGTTTGACAGGGGGCATGAATGAGCAGTTCTTC
TRBJ1-2	17	TRBV6-4	TRBD1	-	CASSDVWPGQRGYGYTF	TGTGCCAGCAGTGACGTATGGCCGGGACAGAGGGGCTATGGCTACACCTTC
TRBJ2-7	12	TRBV7-9	-	-	CASSASLEKQYF	TGTGCCAGCAGCGCCTCCCTAGAGAAGCAGTACTTC
TRBJ2-3	15	TRBV5-1	-	-	CASSLEGRVTDTQYF	TGCGCCAGCAGCTTGGAAGGCAGGGTTACAGATACGCAGTATTTT
TRBJ2-1	16	TRBV6-6	-	-	CASSYSLTGTYNEQFF	TGTGCCAGCAGCTACAGTTTGACAGGCACCTACAATGAGCAGTTCTTC
TRBJ2-7	14	TRBV6-1	-	-	CASSEPGLFYEQYF	TGTGCCAGCAGTGAACCGGGACTCTTCTACGAGCAGTACTTC
TRBJ2-7	13	TRBV5-4	-	-	CASGGPIGYEQYF	TGTGCCAGCGGAGGACCGATTGGCTACGAGCAGTACTTC
TRBJ1-2	15	TRBV2	-	-	CASSENLGAVDGYTF	TGTGCCAGCAGTGAAAACTTAGGTGCGGTTGATGGCTACACCTTC
TRBJ2-1	17	TRBV4-2	TRBD2	-	CASSQDPLAGLNNEQFF	TGTGCCAGCAGCCAAGATCCCCTAGCGGGGCTAAACAATGAGCAGTTCTTC
TRBJ1-2	13	TRBV7-9	TRBD1	-	CASSSGQGYGYTF	TGTGCCAGCAGCTCCGGACAGGGCTATGGCTACACCTTC
TRBJ1-4	14	TRBV5-4	-	-	CASSLGGLTEKLFF	TGTGCCAGCAGCTTGGGTGGACTCACGGAAAAACTGTTTTTT
TRBJ1-3	16	TRBV6-5	-	-	CASSYSIAGAGNTIYF	TGTGCCAGCAGTTACTCGATTGCGGGGGCTGGAAACACCATATATTTT
TRBJ2-2	16	TRBV10-3	TRBD1	-	CAISESSDRGTGELFF	TGTGCCATCAGTGAGTCGTCGGACAGGGGAACCGGGGAGCTGTTTTTT
TRBJ2-7	16	TRBV28	TRBD1	-	CASSFFGGQGAYEQYF	TGTGCCAGCAGTTTCTTTGGGGGACAGGGGGCCTACGAGCAGTACTTC
TRBJ1-4	14	TRBV10-3	-	-	CAISEGAQGEKLFF	TGTGCCATCAGTGAGGGGGCGCAGGGTGAAAAACTGTTTTTT
TRBJ2-3	11	TRBV20-1	-	-	CSAGGTDTQYF	TGCAGTGCCGGAGGCACAGATACGCAGTATTTT
TRBJ2-2	14	TRBV7-3	-	-	CASSLTFPTGELFF	TGTGCCAGCAGCTTAACCTTTCCCACCGGGGAGCTGTTTTTT
TRBJ1-1	15	TRBV18	TRBD1	-	CASSTTGQAYFEAFF	TGTGCCAGCTCAACAACGGGACAGGCTTATTTTGAAGCTTTCTTT
TRBJ2-1	16	TRBV5-4	TRBD1	-	CASSFGDRGQHNEQFF	TGTGCCAGCAGCTTCGGGGACAGGGGCCAACACAATGAGCAGTTCTTC
TRBJ2-3	12	TRBV9	TRBD2	-	CASSGSGDAQYF	TGTGCCAGCAGCGGCAGCGGGGATGCGCAGTATTTT
TRBJ2-7	16	TRBV11-2	TRBD2	-	CASSPAQREILYEQYF	TGTGCCAGCAGCCCCGCCCAGCGGGAGATATTGTACGAGCAGTACTTC
TRBJ2-7	15	TRBV5-4	TRBD1	-	CASSRPTGEFNEQYF	TGTGCCAGCAGCCGACCGACAGGGGAGTTCAACGAGCAGTACTTC
TRBJ1-1	12	TRBV6-6	-	-	CASSHTGPEAFF	TGTGCCAGCAGCCATACAGGGCCAGAAGCTTTCTTT
TRBJ1-1	15	TRBV9	TRBD1	-	CASSAPDRGDTEAFF	TGTGCCAGCAGCGCGCCGGACAGGGGCGACACTGAAGCTTTCTTT
TRBJ2-7	16	TRBV15	-	-	CATSRAADGGAYEQYF	TGTGCCACCAGCAGAGCTGCCGATGGAGGGGCCTACGAGCAGTACTTC
TRBJ2-3	14	TRBV7-2	-	-	CASSPFAGTDTQYF	TGTGCCAGCAGCCCCTTTGCGGGGACAGATACGCAGTATTTT
TRBJ2-7	14	TRBV7-6	-	-	CASSQTALSYEQYF	TGTGCCAGCAGCCAAACAGCCCTCTCCTACGAGCAGTACTTC
TRBJ2-7	14	TRBV18	-	-	CASSPDNRYYEQYF	TGTGCCAGCTCGCCGGACAATCGGTACTACGAGCAGTACTTC
TRBJ2-1	12	TRBV6-5	-	-	CASSRFQGDNIF	TGTGCCAGCAGCCGCTTCCAGGGTGATAATATCTTC
TRBJ1-5	18	TRBV28	TRBD1	once	CASSLGTGLFLSNQPQHF	TGTGCCAGCAGTCTCGGGACAGGGTTGTTCTTGAGCAATCAGCCCCAGCATTTT
TRBJ2-7	18	TRBV19	TRBD2	-	CASSIQASGRIVTYEQYF	TGTGCCAGTAGTATTCAGGCTAGCGGGAGAATCGTAACCTACGAGCAGTACTTC
TRBJ1-5	14	TRBV7-9	-	-	CASSLVGRGQPQHF	TGTGCCAGCAGCTTAGTTGGCAGGGGTCAGCCCCAGCATTTT
TRBJ1-5	14	TRBV28	-	-	CASSFPGSNQPQHF	TGTGCCAGCAGTTTCCCAGGGAGCAATCAGCCCCAGCATTTT
TRBJ1-1	13	TRBV5-1	TRBD1	-	CASTRTGGTEAFF	TGCGCCAGCACGCGGACAGGGGGCACTGAAGCTTTCTTT
TRBJ2-7	12	TRBV7-9	-	-	CASSTQTYEQYF	TGTGCCAGCAGTACACAAACCTACGAGCAGTACTTC
TRBJ2-3	16	TRBV5-4	TRBD1	-	CASSSRDSVLTDTQYF	TGTGCCAGCAGCTCCCGGGACAGTGTTTTGACAGATACGCAGTATTTT
TRBJ2-6	17	TRBV19	-	once	CASSWGAYASGANVLTF	TGTGCCAGTAGTTGGGGAGCCTACGCATCTGGGGCCAACGTCCTGACTTTC
TRBJ1-2	14	TRBV2	-	-	CASSVGRRNYGYTF	TGTGCCAGCAGTGTTGGGAGAAGAAACTATGGCTACACCTTC
TRBJ2-7	14	TRBV11-2	-	-	CASSFGGALYEQYF	TGTGCCAGCAGCTTTGGGGGGGCACTATACGAGCAGTACTTC
TRBJ2-1	12	TRBV7-7	TRBD2	-	CASSSGGNEQFF	TGTGCTAGCAGTAGCGGGGGCAATGAGCAGTTCTTC
TRBJ1-1	15	TRBV18	-	-	CASSPAGSRNTEAFF	TGTGCCAGCTCACCGGCAGGGTCAAGGAACACTGAAGCTTTCTTT
TRBJ2-2	13	TRBV11-3	TRBD2	-	CASSFSGNGELFF	TGTGCCAGCAGCTTCAGCGGGAACGGGGAGCTGTTTTTT
TRBJ1-1	15	TRBV19	TRBD1	-	CASSIPGQGDTEAFF	TGTGCCAGTAGTATACCAGGACAGGGGGACACTGAAGCTTTCTTT
TRBJ2-3	11	TRBV10-1	TRBD2	-	CATGGADTQYF	TGCGCCACCGGGGGGGCAGATACGCAGTATTTT
TRBJ2-7	12	TRBV6-5	TRBD1	-	CASTGTAYEQYF	TGTGCCAGTACCGGGACAGCCTACGAGCAGTACTTC
TRBJ2-7	13	TRBV19	-	few	CASSTDRFHEQYF	TGTGCCAGTAGTACCGACAGGTTCCACGAGCAGTACTTC
TRBJ1-2	17	TRBV9	-	-	CASSPGPGQDNSYGYTF	TGTGCCAGCAGCCCAGGGCCGGGACAAGACAATTCCTATGGCTACACCTTC
TRBJ2-7	15	TRBV28	-	-	CASSFTPTGTYEQYF	TGTGCCAGCAGTTTTACGCCTACAGGGACATACGAGCAGTACTTC
TRBJ1-1	12	TRBV5-1	-	-	CASSSDFTEAFF	TGCGCCAGCAGTTCAGACTTCACTGAAGCTTTCTTT
TRBJ1-2	15	TRBV6-1	-	-	CASSFQMRYNYGYTF	TGTGCCAGCAGTTTTCAGATGAGGTATAACTATGGCTACACCTTC
TRBJ1-5	15	TRBV5-6	TRBD1	once	CASSFMQGANQPQHF	TGTGCCAGCAGCTTCATGCAGGGGGCCAATCAGCCCCAGCATTTT
TRBJ2-5	14	TRBV5-1	-	-	CASSWGRLEETQYF	TGCGCCAGCAGCTGGGGGAGACTAGAAGAGACCCAGTACTTC
TRBJ2-7	16	TRBV9	TRBD2	-	CASSGWGEGLIYEQYF	TGTGCCAGCAGCGGTTGGGGGGAGGGCCTGATTTACGAGCAGTACTTC
TRBJ2-1	15	TRBV6-1	-	-	CASRISTRPYNEQFF	TGTGCCAGCCGAATATCGACTAGGCCCTACAATGAGCAGTTCTTC
TRBJ1-4	15	TRBV27	-	-	CASSLSYRAGEKLFF	TGTGCCAGCAGTTTATCGTACAGGGCTGGTGAAAAACTGTTTTTT
TRBJ1-2	11	TRBV29-1	TRBD1	-	CSAQGGYGYTF	TGCAGTGCTCAGGGGGGCTATGGCTACACCTTC
TRBJ1-2	12	TRBV6-5	-	once	CASSYSSGGYTF	TGTGCCAGCAGTTACTCTTCGGGAGGCTACACCTTC